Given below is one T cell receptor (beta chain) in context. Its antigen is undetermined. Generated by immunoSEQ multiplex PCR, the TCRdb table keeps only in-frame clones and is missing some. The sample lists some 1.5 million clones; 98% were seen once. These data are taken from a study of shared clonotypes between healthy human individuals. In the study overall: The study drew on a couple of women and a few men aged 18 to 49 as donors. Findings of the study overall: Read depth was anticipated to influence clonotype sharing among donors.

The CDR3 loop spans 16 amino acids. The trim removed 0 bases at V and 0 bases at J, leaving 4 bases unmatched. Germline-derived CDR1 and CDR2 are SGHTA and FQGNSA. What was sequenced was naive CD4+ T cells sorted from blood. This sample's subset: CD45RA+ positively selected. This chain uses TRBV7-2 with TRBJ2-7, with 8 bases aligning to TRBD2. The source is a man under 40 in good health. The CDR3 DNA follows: TGTGCCAGCAGCTTAGCGGGCGGGGGGAGCTCCTACGAGCAGTACTTC. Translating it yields CASSLAGGGSSYEQYF.